The 26 T cell receptor beta chains below come from one sample, sequenced in a study of cytomegalovirus exposure and HLA in healthy donors. The PCR made use of 60 Vbeta and 13 Jbeta primers. Method: immunoSEQ multiplex PCR; TCRdb's copy keeps in-frame clones and lacks some. The sample includes 43,000 or so clones, around three quarters of them seen just once. Sequenced input: PBMCs. The receptors stem from a man aged 25 to 40 in good health and CMV-seronegative.

This chain joins TRBV5-6 and TRBJ2-7; TRBD2 agrees at 8 bases. The trim removed 5 bases at V and 1 base at J, leaving 5 bases unmatched. The CDR3 consists of 14 residues. Germline V CDR1 and CDR2: SGHDT, YYEEEE. The CDR3 DNA reads TGTGCCAGCAGTCGGGGGGGGGCGTCCTACGAGCAGTACTTC. It yields the protein CASSRGGASYEQYF.

V is TRBV7-2 and J is TRBJ2-5, with 10 bases matching TRBD2. CDR1 is SGHTA and CDR2 is FQGNSA in the germline V gene. The CDR3 runs to 15 residues. The junction had 7 bases not matched to a gene; V was cut back by 5 bases and J by 4 bases. CDR3 residues: CASSQTPSGRETQYF. In nucleotides, the CDR3 is TGTGCCAGCAGCCAAACACCTAGCGGGAGAGAGACCCAGTACTTC. Drawing the rest from reference TRBV7-2 and TRBJ2-5, the complete variable domain is GAGVSQSPSNKVTEKGKDVELRCDPISGHTALYWYRQSLGQGLEFLIYFQGNSAPDKSGLPSDRFSAERTGGSVSTLTIQRTQQEDSAVYLCASSQTPSGRETQYFGPGTRLLVL.

The CDR3 nucleotides are TGTGCCAGCTCCCGCAACTCCGGGACTAGCGGGAGATTGGGGCCTTACAATGAGCAGTTCTTC. As protein: CASSRNSGTSGRLGPYNEQFF. The chain couples TRBV18 to TRBJ2-1, with 14 nucleotides matching TRBD2. CDR1 and CDR2 (germline): KGHSH, LQKENI. The CDR3 runs to 21 residues. V lost 6 bases and J lost 4; bases outside the gene matches: 20.

The chain has TRBV5-1 and TRBJ2-1; 10 nucleotides align to TRBD2. The CDR3 contains 15 residues. Losses at the gene ends were 4 bases for V and 3 bases for J; bases not matched to a gene: 4. CDR1 SGHRS and CDR2 YFSETQ come from the germline V gene. CDR3 nucleotide sequence: TGCGCCAGCAGCGAGGGACTAGCGAGCTACAATGAGCAGTTCTTC. Translated, it gives CASSEGLASYNEQFF.

This clone was found a few times. The rearrangement uses TRBV4-3 and TRBJ2-3; possibly TRBD2 for D (6 bases). CDR3 length: 17 residues. Deletions cut 1 base from V and 3 bases from J, with 17 bases between. Per the germline V gene, CDR1 is LGHNA and CDR2 is YSLEER. The CDR3 nucleotides are TGCGCCAGCAGCCAAGTACTTTCCGGGAGTCTTACAGATACGCAGTATTTT. Its translation is CASSQVLSGSLTDTQYF.

The rearrangement joins TRBV5-1 to TRBJ1-2; 10 bases match TRBD1. There are 15 residues in the CDR3. Trimming cost V 3 bases and J 5 bases; bases outside gene matches: 7. The V gene's germline CDR1 is SGHRS and CDR2 YFSETQ. CDR3 region: CASSSSTGGTYGYTF. CDR3 bases: TGCGCCAGCAGCTCGTCGACAGGGGGCACGTATGGCTACACCTTC. Combining the CDR3 with reference TRBV5-1 and TRBJ1-2 gives the whole variable domain KAGVTQTPRYLIKTRGQQVTLSCSPISGHRSVSWYQQTPGQGLQFLFEYFSETQRNKGNFPGRFSGRQFSNSRSEMNVSTLELGDSALYLCASSSSTGGTYGYTFGSGTRLTVV.

J is TRBJ2-1 and V is TRBV9, with D perhaps matching TRBD1 (5 bases). CDR1 and CDR2 (germline): SGDLS, YYNGEE. The CDR3 runs 15 residues. V shed 4 bases and J shed 5 bases, with 16 bases lying between them. The CDR3, as DNA: TGTGCCAGCAGCCCCCAGGGCACGTGGGACAATGAGCAGTTCTTC. Encoded protein: CASSPQGTWDNEQFF.

The chain joins TRBV30 to TRBJ1-3, with D tentatively TRBD1 (5 bases). V lost 0 bases to trimming and J lost 2 bases, with 8 bases between them. The CDR3 contains 14 residues. The germline V gene has CDR1 GTSNPN and CDR2 SVGIG (reference sequence). CDR3 nucleotides: TGTGCCTGGAGTGTGGGGCACGCTGGAAACACCATATATTTT. It specifies CAWSVGHAGNTIYF.

This chain joins TRBV7-6 and TRBJ2-1, with a tentative D call TRBD1 (5 bases). Trimming stripped 2 bases from V and 6 bases from J, with 8 bases between. This CDR3 has 13 amino acids. The germline V gene has CDR1 SGHVS and CDR2 FNYEAQ. CDR3 nucleotide sequence: TGTGCCAGCAGCTTAATAAGGGGCAATGAGCAGTTCTTC. It specifies CASSLIRGNEQFF. Using reference TRBV7-6 and TRBJ2-1 for the parts outside the CDR3, the full variable domain is GAGVSQSPRYKVTKRGQDVALRCDPISGHVSLYWYRQALGQGPEFLTYFNYEAQQDKSGLPNDRFSAERPEGSISTLTIQRTEQRDSAMYRCASSLIRGNEQFFGPGTRLTVL.

V usage is TRBV7-2 and J usage is TRBJ2-5; no firm D call. Germline V gene sequence: CDR1 SGHTA, CDR2 FQGNSA. Trimming stripped 3 bases from V and 5 bases from J, with 7 bases between. There are 12 residues in the CDR3. CDR3 amino acids: CASSFARETQYF. The DNA of the CDR3 is TGTGCCAGCAGCTTTGCGAGGGAGACCCAGTACTTC. Using reference TRBV7-2 and TRBJ2-5 for the parts outside the CDR3, the full variable domain is GAGVSQSPSNKVTEKGKDVELRCDPISGHTALYWYRQSLGQGLEFLIYFQGNSAPDKSGLPSDRFSAERTGGSVSTLTIQRTQQEDSAVYLCASSFARETQYFGPGTRLLVL.

The chain carries TRBV7-2 and TRBJ1-3; a possible D gene is TRBD1 (5 bases). The ends were cut back, 3 bases at V and 6 bases at J, with 18 bases in the middle. Germline V CDR1 and CDR2: SGHTA, FQGNSA. CDR3 length: 16 amino acids. CDR3 protein: CASSLAYGLGLNTIYF. The CDR3 nucleotides are TGTGCCAGCAGCTTGGCTTACGGTCTGGGGCTAAACACCATATATTTT. Variable domain in full (rest from reference TRBV7-2 and TRBJ1-3): GAGVSQSPSNKVTEKGKDVELRCDPISGHTALYWYRQSLGQGLEFLIYFQGNSAPDKSGLPSDRFSAERTGGSVSTLTIQRTQQEDSAVYLCASSLAYGLGLNTIYFGEGSWLTVV.

V usage is TRBV28 and J usage is TRBJ2-7; 8 bases are a match to TRBD1. Germline lookup yields CDR1 MDHEN and CDR2 SYDVKM. V trimming: 10 bases; J trimming: 2 bases; junction bases outside the gene matches: 7. The CDR3 contains 13 residues. DNA of the CDR3: TGTGCCACTTCCGAGGACAGGGCCTACGAGCAGTACTTC. This sequence encodes CATSEDRAYEQYF.

Written as DNA, the CDR3 is TGTGCCAGCAGCCTACGGACTATTATGCTCCAAGAGACCCAGTACTTC. Its protein is CASSLRTIMLQETQYF. The chain recombines TRBV5-4 with TRBJ2-5; D may be TRBD2 (6 bases). The germline CDR1 and CDR2 sequences are SGHNT and YYREEE (reference sequence). CDR3 length: 16 residues. Trimming cost V 4 bases and J 1 base, with 17 bases left between them. The whole variable domain, filled in from reference TRBV5-4 and TRBJ2-5, reads ETGVTQSPTHLIKTRGQQVTLRCSSQSGHNTVSWYQQALGQGPQFIFQYYREEENGRGNFPPRFSGLQFPNYSSELNVNALELDDSALYLCASSLRTIMLQETQYFGPGTRLLVL.

The V gene is TRBV4-1, the J gene TRBJ1-6; D is unclear. Germline assignment: CDR1 MGHRA and CDR2 YSYEKL. The CDR3 has 13 amino acids. Trimming removed 0 bases at V and 13 bases at J, with 10 bases between. CDR3: CASSQETETPLHF. The CDR3 region has the DNA TGCGCCAGCAGCCAAGAGACGGAGACCCCCCTCCACTTT.

The rearrangement joins TRBV5-6 to TRBJ2-1; 10 bases align to TRBD2. The CDR3 consists of 17 residues. The germline V gene has CDR1 SGHDT and CDR2 YYEEEE. Trimming took 0 bases from V and 6 from J; bases not matched to a gene: 9. Here the CDR3 DNA reads TGTGCCAGCAGCTTGGTAGGGCTAGCGGGAGTGTTCAATGAGCAGTTCTTC. It encodes CASSLVGLAGVFNEQFF. Full variable domain (outside the CDR3, taken from reference TRBV5-6 and TRBJ2-1): DAGVTQSPTHLIKTRGQQVTLRCSPKSGHDTVSWYQQALGQGPQFIFQYYEEEERQRGNFPDRFSGHQFPNYSSELNVNALLLGDSALYLCASSLVGLAGVFNEQFFGPGTRLTVL.

In this sample, this clone turned up once. This chain joins TRBV5-4 and TRBJ2-7; D possibly corresponds to TRBD1 (5 bases). This CDR3 region has 16 residues. Trimming left V 1 base short and J 6 bases short, with 20 bases between. CDR1 is SGHNT and CDR2 is YYREEE in the germline V gene (reference sequence). The CDR3 spells CASSLFGRVGASEQYF. For the CDR3, the DNA is TGTGCCAGCAGCTTGTTTGGCAGGGTAGGGGCTTCCGAGCAGTACTTC.

The chain is built from TRBV11-2 and TRBJ2-7, with D perhaps matching TRBD2 (6 bases). V was trimmed by 2 bases and J by 2 bases, leaving 16 bases between them. Germline CDR1 and CDR2: SGHAT and FQNNGV. This CDR3 has 16 amino acids. CDR3 in amino acids: CASSLRGGTGTYEQYF. CDR3 sequence (DNA): TGTGCCAGCAGCTTACGAGGCGGGACTGGAACCTACGAGCAGTACTTC.

V and J are TRBV4-3 and TRBJ2-1; D gene uncertain. V was pared by 0 bases and J by 6 bases, with 6 bases between. CDR1 is LGHNA, CDR2 YSLEER, per germline. This CDR3 spans 13 amino acids. CDR3 coding DNA: TGCGCCAGCAGCCAAGATACAGTCAATGAGCAGTTCTTC. It codes for CASSQDTVNEQFF.

The chain links TRBV6-6 to TRBJ1-2; 9 bases match TRBD1. With 5 bases clipped from V and 4 bases from J, the junction kept 5 bases outside the gene matches. CDR3 length equals 14 residues. The V gene's germline CDR1 is MNHNY and CDR2 SVGAGI (reference sequence). The CDR3 DNA reads TGTGCCAGCAGTGACGGACAGGGGCGCTATGGCTACACCTTC. Its translation is CASSDGQGRYGYTF.

This clone was seen more than once but under ten times. The V gene is TRBV5-1, the J gene TRBJ2-2; TRBD2 aligns across 10 bases. Germline V gene sequence: CDR1 SGHRS, CDR2 YFSETQ. This CDR3 region has 17 residues. With V trimmed by 0 bases and J by 9 bases, 11 bases remained unmatched. The CDR3 coding sequence is TGCGCCAGCAGCTTGGGCCGTGGGACTAGCGAACCTAGGGAGCTGTTTTTT. Its translation: CASSLGRGTSEPRELFF.

The chain has TRBV5-1 and TRBJ2-3, with D possibly TRBD2 on 5 matching bases. This CDR3 contains 14 residues. The V end lost 6 bases, the J end lost 0 bases, and 11 bases lay between the germline ends. Germline V gives CDR1 SGHRS, CDR2 YFSETQ. The CDR3 is CASTSTRSTDTQYF. The CDR3 DNA is TGCGCCAGCACCTCCACTAGGAGCACAGATACGCAGTATTTT.

The chain employs TRBV7-2 and TRBJ2-7, with 10 bases matching TRBD2. The CDR3 length is 15 residues. V trimming: 8 bases; J trimming: 2 bases; junction bases outside the gene matches: 9. CDR1 SGHTA and CDR2 FQGNSA come from the germline V gene. CDR3 amino acids: CASGQGLATAYEQYF. The CDR3, as DNA: TGTGCCAGCGGCCAGGGACTAGCGACAGCCTACGAGCAGTACTTC.

A note on this clone: The junction shows a germline mismatch at one end, possibly a read error. This chain connects TRBV7-9 to TRBJ2-1, with D perhaps matching TRBD2 (5 bases). Per the germline V gene, CDR1 is SEHNR and CDR2 is FQNEAQ (reference sequence). CDR3 size: 14 residues. The CDR3 is CSSSLAMGTNEQFF. The CDR3 coding sequence is TGTTCCAGCAGCTTAGCGATGGGTACTAACGAGCAGTTCTTC.

The chain has TRBV4-2 and TRBJ1-1; D gene unclear. Looked up from germline, CDR1 is LGHNA and CDR2 is YNFKEQ. The V end lost 2 bases, the J end lost 5 bases, and 6 bases lay between the germline ends. CDR3 length equals 12 residues. The CDR3, as DNA: TGTGCCAGCAGCCAAACGGGAACTGAAGCTTTCTTT. Amino acids: CASSQTGTEAFF.

The gene calls are TRBV7-2 and TRBJ2-2; 7 nucleotides align to TRBD2. The CDR3 runs to 14 residues. The junction had 4 bases not matched to a gene; V was cut back by 8 bases and J by 1 base. Germline-derived CDR1 and CDR2 are SGHTA and FQGNSA. The CDR3 sequence is CASGASGNTGELFF. In DNA, the CDR3 is TGTGCCAGCGGGGCTAGCGGGAACACCGGGGAGCTGTTTTTT.

The V and J genes are TRBV14 and TRBJ2-7, with 7 bases matching TRBD1. From germline, CDR1 is SGHDN and CDR2 FVKESK. CDR3 length: 16 residues. V lost 0 bases and J lost 3; bases outside the gene matches: 8. The CDR3: CASSQELRGSCYEQYF. In nucleotides, the CDR3 is TGTGCCAGCAGCCAAGAGCTCAGGGGGTCTTGCTACGAGCAGTACTTC.